This T cell receptor (beta chain) was identified in a study of OX40 agonist ivuxolimab in advanced cancers. The overall study: As their treatment, patients were administered ivuxolimab, an agonistic anti-OX40 (CD134) antibody. People in dose escalation had one of these cancers: hepatocellular carcinoma, melanoma, renal cell or head and neck cancer.

CDR3 length: 12 residues. Between the trimmed V and J ends, which lost 6 bases and 4 bases, there was a span of 10 bases. Germline assignment: CDR1 MNHNY and CDR2 SVGAGI (reference sequence). General study points: Doses of 0.1 to 3.0 mg/kg were accompanied by clonal expansion of CD4+ and CD8+ blood T cells by week 6. Averaged across samples, CD8+ T cells carried more expanded clones than CD4+ did.

Remarks on this clone: The target antigen is unknown.

Some clones are missing from TCRdb's copy, which holds only in-frame ones; the method was immunoSEQ multiplex PCR. The sample yields about 28,000 clones, approximately 88% seen once. This chain joins TRBV6-6 and TRBJ2-7; no reliable D call. This clonotype originated in an adult with an advanced solid tumor such as melanoma, head and neck, liver or kidney cancer. The sample was CD4+ or CD8+ T cells sorted from blood, taken in a trial of the OX40 agonist ivuxolimab. CDR3 sequence reads: CASSPGAYEQYF. CDR3 coding DNA: TGTGCCAGCAGCCCGGGCGCTTACGAGCAGTACTTC.